Each of the 8 T cell receptor beta chains below was sequenced from the same sample in a study of T cell responses to AZD1222 COVID-19 vaccine. The protocol was immunoSEQ multiplex PCR, while the TCRdb copy is restricted to in-frame clones and leaves out a portion. This sample has about 120,000 clones, with approximately 90% found just once. The input for sequencing was peripheral blood, taken 28 days after the second AZD1222 dose. The receptor set was obtained from an adult who received the AZD1222 COVID-19 vaccine.

This chain connects TRBV3-1 (or the pseudogene TRBV3-2) to TRBJ2-7, with TRBD1 identical over 8 bases. With 5 bases clipped from V and 7 bases from J, the junction kept 13 bases outside the gene matches. The CDR3 is made up of 15 amino acids. Germline V gene lookup returns CDR1 LGHDT and CDR2 YNNKEL (reference sequence). The CDR3 sequence: CASSETGTGLGEQYF. The CDR3 nucleotides read TGTGCCAGCAGCGAGACCGGGACAGGACTGGGGGAGCAGTACTTC.

The rearrangement links TRBV6-5 to TRBJ1-1; TRBD1 matches at 9 bases. Looked up from germline, CDR1 is MNHEY and CDR2 is SVGAGI. Germline trimming cut 3 bases from V and 6 bases from J; bases unmatched to any gene: 11. The CDR3 runs 16 residues. CDR3 sequence reads: CASSYPTGGVRAEAFF. CDR3 bases: TGTGCCAGCAGTTATCCAACAGGGGGCGTAAGGGCTGAAGCTTTCTTT.

This sequence joins TRBV4-2 and TRBJ2-2, with D perhaps TRBD1 or TRBD2 (5 bases each). With 0 bases removed from V and 5 bases from J, the gap between germline ends came to 25 bases. This CDR3 region has 20 residues. Germline lookup yields CDR1 LGHNA and CDR2 YNFKEQ. CDR3 coding DNA: TGTGCCAGCAGCCAAGATCATCAATCTGTCGGGGACGGTGGGACCGGGGAGCTGTTTTTT. Translating gives CASSQDHQSVGDGGTGELFF.

J is TRBJ1-1 and V is TRBV28, with a possible D match to TRBD1 (5 bases). The V and J ends lost 3 bases and 6 bases respectively, with 8 bases between them. Germline lookup yields CDR1 MDHEN and CDR2 SYDVKM. The CDR3 extends over 12 amino acids. The CDR3 sequence: CASSLGRSEAFF. In DNA form, the CDR3 reads TGTGCCAGCAGTTTGGGACGGTCTGAAGCTTTCTTT.

The V gene is TRBV5-1, the J gene TRBJ2-1; tentatively, D is TRBD1 (7 bases). Trimming took 7 bases from V and 5 from J, leaving 13 bases between them. Germline CDR1 SGHRS, CDR2 YFSETQ. This CDR3 spans 13 amino acids. CDR3 nucleotide sequence: TGCGCCAGCGGGCGGGACAGAAACAATGAGCAGTTCTTC. Amino acid sequence: CASGRDRNNEQFF.

The genes are TRBV13 and TRBJ2-7; D remains unclear. The germline V gene encodes CDR1 PRHDT and CDR2 FYEKMQ (reference sequence). The ends were cut back, 2 bases at V and 2 bases at J, with 4 bases in the middle. CDR3 length: 12 amino acids. The CDR3 nucleotides are TGTGCCAGCAGCTTACTGACCTACGAGCAGTACTTC. Its translation is CASSLLTYEQYF.

The V gene is TRBV5-4, the J gene TRBJ1-1; 7 nucleotides line up with TRBD1. Trimming at V came to 2 bases and at J to 0 bases, leaving 4 bases not matched to a gene. The CDR3 totals 15 residues. The V gene's germline CDR1 is SGHNT and CDR2 YYREEE (reference sequence). As DNA, the CDR3 is TGTGCCAGCAGCTTTGGGGGACAGATGAACACTGAAGCTTTCTTT. Residues: CASSFGGQMNTEAFF.

The chain is built from TRBV19 and TRBJ2-5; D possibly uses TRBD1 or TRBD2 (5 bases each). The CDR3 extends over 13 amino acids. Germline CDR1 LNHDA, CDR2 SQIVND (reference sequence). Trimming left V 4 bases short and J 6 bases short, with 12 bases between. The CDR3 spells CASSRAGTQTQYF. The CDR3 region has the DNA TGTGCCAGTAGTAGGGCAGGGACGCAGACCCAGTACTTC.